This passage covers 27 T cell receptor beta chains from one sample sequenced in a study of Ad26.COV2.S vaccination and SARS-CoV-2 variants. The assay was immunoSEQ multiplex PCR, and TCRdb's table has in-frame clones only and misses some. This sample carries about 390,000 clones, more than 85% of them seen once, and the ten largest clones take roughly 3%. Treatment given: around 19 received Ad26.COV2.S at low or high dose, single or two shots; 5 received placebo; per-sample allocation not given. Each sample was drawn 63 days after the first injection (of vaccine or placebo). The source material was peripheral blood, sampled in a trial of Ad26.COV2.S vaccine versus placebo. These receptors were taken from a person between 18 and 65 years old who received the Ad26.COV2.S COVID-19 vaccine or a placebo.

Note on this clone: This specimen includes other DNA sequences encoding the same CDR3. This chain connects TRBV20-1 to TRBJ1-1, with no clear D. This CDR3 is built from 13 residues. V gave up 3 bases and J gave up 0 bases, with 8 bases separating them. Germline-derived CDR1 and CDR2 are DFQATT and SNEGSKA (reference sequence). The CDR3 DNA follows: TGCAGTGCTAGTTCCGGAGTGAACACTGAAGCTTTCTTT. It codes for CSASSGVNTEAFF.

The chain is built from TRBV5-5 and TRBJ2-5; TRBD1 or TRBD2 may be the D gene (5 bases each). CDR1 SGHKS and CDR2 YYEKEE come from the germline V gene (reference sequence). The CDR3 length is 14 residues. V shed 2 bases and J shed 5 bases, with 13 bases lying between them. The CDR3 region has the DNA TGTGCCAGCAGCTTATCGGGACGCATCGAGACCCAGTACTTC. This codes for CASSLSGRIETQYF.

CDR3 nucleotides: TGTGCCAGCAACTCCGGGGACCACAATGAGCAGTTCTTC. This gives the protein CASNSGDHNEQFF. The chain is built from TRBV6-5 and TRBJ2-1, with D possibly being TRBD1 or TRBD2 (5 bases each). Germline assignment: CDR1 MNHEY and CDR2 SVGAGI. CDR3 size: 13 residues. Trimming removed 7 bases at V and 5 bases at J, with 12 bases between.

The chain links TRBV9 to TRBJ2-2; weak D call: TRBD2 (5 bases). This CDR3 spans 13 amino acids. Per the germline V gene, CDR1 is SGDLS and CDR2 is YYNGEE. The V end was cut by 3 bases, the J end by 5 bases, with 8 bases between. CDR3 loop: CASSAGGTGELFF. CDR3 nucleotides: TGTGCCAGCAGCGCAGGAGGTACCGGGGAGCTGTTTTTT.

The rearrangement uses TRBV9 and TRBJ1-6; maybe TRBD1 (6 bases). Trimming left V 2 bases short and J 7 bases short, with 13 bases between. Germline V lookup: CDR1 SGDLS, CDR2 YYNGEE. CDR3 length: 15 amino acids. CDR3: CASSVGGAKNSPLHF. The CDR3 region has the DNA TGTGCCAGCAGCGTGGGGGGGGCGAAGAATTCACCCCTCCACTTT.

The genes are TRBV3-1 (or the pseudogene TRBV3-2) and TRBJ1-4; tentative D call: TRBD1 (5 bases). The CDR3 loop spans 14 amino acids. Germline lookup yields CDR1 LGHDT and CDR2 YNNKEL (reference sequence). The germline V and J ends were trimmed by 2 bases and 6 bases, with 10 bases remaining between them. CDR3 in amino acids: CASSQNSGDEKLFF. The DNA of the CDR3 is TGTGCCAGCAGCCAAAATTCGGGGGATGAAAAACTGTTTTTT.

This chain uses TRBV2 with TRBJ2-3; D not resolved. Between the trimmed V and J ends, which lost 7 bases and 4 bases, there was a span of 9 bases. CDR3 length equals 12 residues. Germline V gene sequence: CDR1 SNHLY, CDR2 FYNNEI. CDR3 region: CASTPRPDTQYF. CDR3 coding DNA: TGTGCCAGCACCCCTCGACCAGATACGCAGTATTTT.

The gene calls are TRBV30 and TRBJ1-4; D may be TRBD1 (5 bases). The CDR3 is made up of 16 amino acids. V lost 2 bases and J 0 bases, leaving 13 bases between the germline ends. The germline CDR1 and CDR2 sequences are GTSNPN and SVGIG (reference sequence). CDR3 sequence (DNA): TGTGCCTGGAGTATACGGGGGACTGCAACTAATGAAAAACTGTTTTTT. Translation gives CAWSIRGTATNEKLFF.

The chain is built from TRBV10-2 and TRBJ2-5, with D unresolved. V was trimmed by 5 bases and J by 3 bases, leaving 4 bases between them. Germline loops: CDR1 WSHSY, CDR2 SAAADI. This CDR3 is built from 11 residues. DNA of the CDR3: TGCGCCAGCAGTCTCGAAGAGACCCAGTACTTC. The encoded protein is CASSLEETQYF.

This chain joins TRBV10-3 and TRBJ1-2; D is possibly TRBD1 (5 bases). This CDR3 is 14 amino acids long. The germline V and J ends were trimmed by 5 bases and 0 bases, with 10 bases remaining between them. Germline-derived CDR1 and CDR2 are ENHRY and SYGVKD. CDR3 in DNA: TGTGCCATCAGTCCGACAGAGACTAACTATGGCTACACCTTC. Protein sequence: CAISPTETNYGYTF.

This clone has just a few counts. The rearrangement joins TRBV19 to TRBJ1-5; D is possibly TRBD1 (6 bases). Germline CDR1 and CDR2: LNHDA and SQIVND (reference sequence). The CDR3 length is 13 residues. The V and J ends lost 8 bases and 6 bases respectively, with 14 bases between them. The CDR3 loop is CASSTGLVQPQHF. The CDR3 bases are TGTGCCAGTTCCACAGGGTTGGTTCAGCCCCAGCATTTT.

The V gene is TRBV3-1 (or the pseudogene TRBV3-2), the J gene TRBJ2-1, with TRBD2 matching 10 bases. V was pared by 4 bases and J by 7 bases, with 10 bases of the junction left unmatched. CDR3 length: 16 residues. Germline V CDR1 and CDR2: LGHDT, YNNKEL (reference sequence). CDR3: CASSLTSGGARNEQFF. Written as DNA, the CDR3 is TGTGCCAGCAGCCTGACAAGCGGGGGGGCCCGGAATGAGCAGTTCTTC.

The chain employs TRBV11-2 and TRBJ2-1, with 9 bases that match TRBD2. The CDR3 is 15 residues long. Germline V gives CDR1 SGHAT, CDR2 FQNNGV. The junction had 8 bases not matched to a gene; V was cut back by 3 bases and J by 8 bases. The CDR3 DNA reads TGTGCCAGCAGCTTGGGAGCGGGGGGAGCGGATGAGCAGTTCTTC. Translation: CASSLGAGGADEQFF.

The V call is TRBV5-1, the J call TRBJ1-2; the D is unclear. Trimming removed 2 bases from V and 4 bases from J, with 21 bases in between. Germline V gives CDR1 SGHRS, CDR2 YFSETQ. The CDR3 totals 17 residues. The CDR3: CASSFQTDKVIPYGYTF. CDR3 DNA: TGCGCCAGCAGCTTTCAAACAGATAAGGTGATCCCCTATGGCTACACCTTC.

In nucleotides, the CDR3 is TGTGCCAGCAGCTCCGGACCGTACTCCTACGAGCAGTACTTC. Its translation is CASSSGPYSYEQYF. The rearrangement links TRBV7-2 to TRBJ2-7; D remains ambiguous. V was trimmed by 4 bases and J by 0 bases, leaving 10 bases between them. CDR1 is SGHTA and CDR2 is FQGNSA in the germline V gene. There are 14 residues in the CDR3.

The chain uses TRBV6-5 and TRBJ1-5; 7 bases align to TRBD1. Germline V lookup: CDR1 MNHEY, CDR2 SVGAGI. After removal of 6 bases from V and 7 bases from J, the junction contained 12 bases not matched to a gene. The CDR3 sequence is 15 residues long. The CDR3 reads CASSPTTGDGQPQHF. DNA of the CDR3: TGTGCCAGCAGCCCCACTACAGGGGACGGGCAGCCCCAGCATTTT.

This rearrangement joins TRBV7-9 to TRBJ2-2, with 7 bases that match TRBD1. CDR3 length: 16 amino acids. V lost 5 bases and J lost 2; bases outside the gene matches: 8. CDR1 is SEHNR and CDR2 is FQNEAQ in the germline V gene (reference sequence). CDR3 nucleotide sequence: TGTGCCAGCAGCATTAGGACAGGATCCAACACCGGGGAGCTGTTTTTT. Amino acid sequence: CASSIRTGSNTGELFF.

This clone was counted between two and nine times. The chain recombines TRBV28 with TRBJ1-1; no clear D gene. CDR1 is MDHEN and CDR2 is SYDVKM in the germline V gene. Trimming cost V 4 bases and J 0 bases, with 6 bases left between them. The CDR3 extends over 13 amino acids. For the CDR3, the DNA is TGTGCCAGCAGTTCGACCGTGAACACTGAAGCTTTCTTT. Translation: CASSSTVNTEAFF.

The chain joins TRBV7-2 to TRBJ2-5; weak D call: TRBD1 (6 bases). CDR3 size: 15 residues. Germline CDR1 SGHTA, CDR2 FQGNSA. V lost 1 base to trimming and J lost 1 base, with 10 bases between them. The DNA for the CDR3 is TGTGCCAGCAGCTTAGACAGGGCTGTCCAAGAGACCCAGTACTTC. Protein product: CASSLDRAVQETQYF.

This chain uses TRBV7-6 with TRBJ1-1; TRBD1 aligns across 8 bases. The CDR3 totals 15 residues. Germline V gives CDR1 SGHVS, CDR2 FNYEAQ. After removal of 1 base from V and 6 bases from J, the junction contained 7 bases not matched to a gene. The CDR3 region has the DNA TGTGCCAGCAGCTTAGGGGACAGGTGGGTCTCTGAAGCTTTCTTT. Its protein is CASSLGDRWVSEAFF. Variable domain in full (rest from reference TRBV7-6 and TRBJ1-1): GAGVSQSPRYKVTKRGQDVALRCDPISGHVSLYWYRQALGQGPEFLTYFNYEAQQDKSGLPNDRFSAERPEGSISTLTIQRTEQRDSAMYRCASSLGDRWVSEAFFGQGTRLTVV.

The CDR3: CASSPRAASGGSDTQYF. The CDR3 DNA sequence: TGTGCCAGCTCACCAAGGGCCGCTAGCGGGGGATCAGATACGCAGTATTTT. The chain couples TRBV18 to TRBJ2-3; 10 nucleotides line up with TRBD2. CDR1 and CDR2 (germline): KGHSH, LQKENI. With V trimmed by 2 bases and J by 4 bases, 9 bases remained unmatched. The CDR3 has 17 residues.

The chain is built from TRBV7-8 and TRBJ1-1, with a tentative D call TRBD1 (6 bases). CDR3 length: 16 amino acids. The V gene lost 0 bases and the J gene lost 0 bases, with 11 bases spanning the gap. Germline V CDR1 and CDR2: SGHVS, FQNEAQ. The CDR3 loop is CASSLAGALMNTEAFF. DNA for the CDR3: TGTGCCAGCAGCTTAGCGGGGGCTCTAATGAACACTGAAGCTTTCTTT.

This chain uses TRBV2 with TRBJ1-2; tentatively, D is TRBD1 (5 bases). The CDR3 is 14 amino acids. V lost 6 bases to trimming and J lost 0 bases, with 11 bases between them. CDR1 is SNHLY and CDR2 is FYNNEI in the germline V gene. The CDR3 DNA reads as TGTGCCAGCAGCCGGGACCTAGCTAACTATGGCTACACCTTC. Translated, it gives CASSRDLANYGYTF. The whole variable domain, filled in from reference TRBV2 and TRBJ1-2, reads EPEVTQTPSHQVTQMGQEVILRCVPISNHLYFYWYRQILGQKVEFLVSFYNNEISEKSEIFDDQFSVERPDGSNFTLKIRSTKLEDSAMYFCASSRDLANYGYTFGSGTRLTVV.

The J gene is TRBJ2-3, the V gene TRBV3-1 (or the pseudogene TRBV3-2), with D maybe TRBD2 (5 bases). Looked up from germline, CDR1 is LGHDT and CDR2 is YNNKEL (reference sequence). The CDR3 runs 13 residues. V dropped 5 bases and J dropped 1 base, with 7 bases sitting between them. CDR3 DNA: TGTGCCAGCAGCAACGGGGGCACAGATACGCAGTATTTT. This gives the protein CASSNGGTDTQYF.

V is TRBV6-2 or TRBV6-3 and J is TRBJ1-1; D possibly corresponds to TRBD1 (5 bases). Trimming pared 0 bases from V and 6 bases from J, leaving 17 bases between. The CDR3 totals 16 residues. Germline V gene lookup returns CDR1 MNHEY and CDR2 SVGEGT. The CDR3 DNA reads TGTGCCAGCAGTTACTCCGGGGACGGGGGGTTCGCTGAAGCTTTCTTT. Amino acid sequence: CASSYSGDGGFAEAFF.

Comment on this clone: Its ends do not fully match the called genes, so a read error is possible. V gene TRBV7-7 combines with J gene TRBJ2-5; either TRBD1 or TRBD2 may supply D (5 bases each). CDR3 size: 17 residues. Germline CDR1 and CDR2: SSHAT and FNYEAQ (reference sequence). The CDR3 here is CASSLAQGTGGGETQYF. In DNA form, the CDR3 reads TGTGCTAGCAGCTTAGCGCAGGGTACCGGCGGAGGAGAGACCCAGTACTTC.

The chain carries TRBV7-9 and TRBJ1-1, with D possibly TRBD1 on 5 matching bases. In germline, CDR1 is SEHNR, CDR2 FQNEAQ (reference sequence). V was cut by 1 base and J by 1 base, with 7 bases left in between. The CDR3 covers 14 residues. In DNA, the CDR3 is TGTGCCAGCAGCTTAGGGACACCGAACACTGAAGCTTTCTTT. Its protein product is CASSLGTPNTEAFF.